The TCR beta chain under discussion was sequenced for a study of CD8+ T cells in alopecia areata. Across the whole study: Treated patients were given 5 to 10 mg oral tofacitinib twice daily. Treatment ran 6 to 18 months, with 6 months of follow-up afterward.

This clone was found a few times. RNA extraction was followed by reverse transcription into cDNA, which acted as the sequencing template. This table comes from immunoSEQ multiplex PCR, and its TCRdb copy is limited to in-frame clones, with some not included. The sample records 130,000 to 150,000 clones, around 47% being singletons. This CDR3 has 14 residues. The trim removed 5 bases at V and 5 bases at J, leaving 8 bases unmatched. The germline gives CDR1 SQVTM, CDR2 ANQGSEA. The sequence came from a human donor with alopecia areata. The specimen was CD4+ T cells sorted from blood. This sequence joins TRBV29-1 and TRBJ2-7, with TRBD1 identical over 11 bases. CDR3 protein: CSVTGQGALHEQYF. In nucleotides, the CDR3 is TGCAGCGTTACCGGACAGGGGGCTCTACACGAGCAGTACTTC.